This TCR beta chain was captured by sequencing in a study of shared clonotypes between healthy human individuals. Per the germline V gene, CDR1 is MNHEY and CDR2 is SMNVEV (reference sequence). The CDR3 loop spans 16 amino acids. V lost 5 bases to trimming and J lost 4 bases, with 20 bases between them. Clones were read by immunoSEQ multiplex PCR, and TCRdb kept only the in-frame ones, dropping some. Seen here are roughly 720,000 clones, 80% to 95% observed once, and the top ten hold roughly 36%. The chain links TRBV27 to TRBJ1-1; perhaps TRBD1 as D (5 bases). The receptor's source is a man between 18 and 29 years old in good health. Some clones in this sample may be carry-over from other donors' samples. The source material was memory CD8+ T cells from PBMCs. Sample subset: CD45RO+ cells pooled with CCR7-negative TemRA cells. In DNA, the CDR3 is TGTGCCAGCAGTCCCTCGGGAGGGGAATTAGGCACTGAAGCTTTCTTT. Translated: CASSPSGGELGTEAFF.